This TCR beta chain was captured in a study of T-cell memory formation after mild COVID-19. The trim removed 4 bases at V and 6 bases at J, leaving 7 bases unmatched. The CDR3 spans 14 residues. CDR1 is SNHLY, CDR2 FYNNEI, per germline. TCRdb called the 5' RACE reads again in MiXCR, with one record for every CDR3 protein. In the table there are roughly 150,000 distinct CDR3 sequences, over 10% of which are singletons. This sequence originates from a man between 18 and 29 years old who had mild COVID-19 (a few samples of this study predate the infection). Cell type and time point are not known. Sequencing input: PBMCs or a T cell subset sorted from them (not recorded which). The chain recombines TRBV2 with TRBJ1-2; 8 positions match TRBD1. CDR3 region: CASSGGRGQDGYTF. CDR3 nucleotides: TGTGCCAGCAGTGGGGGCAGGGGGCAGGATGGCTACACCTTC.